The 6 T cell receptor beta chains presented below share a single source sample, sequenced in a study of technical replicates of blood from a few donors. The assay was immunoSEQ multiplex PCR, and TCRdb's table has in-frame clones only and misses some. This repertoire shows roughly 100,000 clones, approximately 95% found once; its top ten account for 0.3% to 0.35%. Material for sequencing was T cells isolated from PBMCs. These receptors originate from a human donor in good health.

The rearrangement joins TRBV27 to TRBJ2-3; the D gene is possibly TRBD1 (7 bases). The V end lost 5 bases, the J end lost 7 bases, and 25 bases lay between the germline ends. The CDR3 is 17 residues long. The germline CDR1 and CDR2 sequences are MNHEY and SMNVEV (reference sequence). The CDR3 loop is CASSPATGRGNFYTQYF. CDR3 sequence (DNA): TGTGCCAGCAGTCCCGCGACAGGGCGCGGGAATTTCTATACGCAGTATTTT.

The rearrangement joins TRBV19 to TRBJ1-5; no clear D. Germline V gives CDR1 LNHDA, CDR2 SQIVND (reference sequence). The CDR3 has 13 amino acids. Trimming removed 5 bases at V and 7 bases at J, with 12 bases between. DNA of the CDR3: TGTGCCAGTAGTCCCGAACCGGGGCAGCCCCAGCATTTT. Encoded protein: CASSPEPGQPQHF.

This chain's CDR3 is CASSLQLATQETQYF. DNA of the CDR3: TGTGCCAGCAGCTTACAGCTAGCGACACAAGAGACCCAGTACTTC. The chain links TRBV7-9 to TRBJ2-5; the D gene is possibly TRBD2 (6 bases). This CDR3 spans 15 amino acids. Per the germline V gene, CDR1 is SEHNR and CDR2 is FQNEAQ (reference sequence). V shed 2 bases and J shed 2 bases, with 12 bases lying between them.

The V call is TRBV7-9, the J call TRBJ2-5, with D maybe TRBD2 (6 bases). The CDR3 spans 17 residues. Germline CDR1 is SEHNR and CDR2 is FQNEAQ (reference sequence). Trimming cost V 0 bases and J 2 bases, with 16 bases left between them. Here the CDR3 DNA reads TGTGCCAGCAGCTTAGCTACAAACTGGGCGGGACAAGAGACCCAGTACTTC. This translates into CASSLATNWAGQETQYF. The full variable domain, its missing parts supplied by reference TRBV7-9 and TRBJ2-5, is DTGVSQNPRHKITKRGQNVTFRCDPISEHNRLYWYRQTLGQGPEFLTYFQNEAQLEKSRLLSDRFSAERPKGSFSTLEIQRTEQGDSAMYLCASSLATNWAGQETQYFGPGTRLLVL.

The chain is built from TRBV19 and TRBJ1-3; 8 bases are shared with TRBD1. Germline CDR1 reads LNHDA; CDR2 reads SQIVND (reference sequence). The CDR3 runs to 16 residues. After removal of 3 bases from V and 4 bases from J, the junction contained 8 bases not matched to a gene. As DNA, the CDR3 is TGTGCCAGTAGTATCCAGGGGGCGATACTCGGAAACACCATATATTTT. The encoded protein is CASSIQGAILGNTIYF.

The chain uses TRBV7-9 and TRBJ2-5, with 11 bases fitting TRBD2. The junction had 11 bases not matched to a gene; V was cut back by 2 bases and J by 3 bases. CDR1 and CDR2 from the germline V gene are SEHNR and FQNEAQ (reference sequence). The CDR3 sequence is 18 residues long. DNA for the CDR3: TGTGCCAGCAGCTTATACCCTAGCGGGAGGAGGCTAGAAGAGACCCAGTACTTC. This gives the protein CASSLYPSGRRLEETQYF. The whole variable domain, remainder taken from reference TRBV7-9 and TRBJ2-5, is DTGVSQNPRHKITKRGQNVTFRCDPISEHNRLYWYRQTLGQGPEFLTYFQNEAQLEKSRLLSDRFSAERPKGSFSTLEIQRTEQGDSAMYLCASSLYPSGRRLEETQYFGPGTRLLVL.